Presented here are 30 T cell receptor beta chains from one specimen sequenced in a study of T-cell memory formation after mild COVID-19. MiXCR was run by TCRdb on the 5' RACE reads, yielding one entry per CDR3 protein. The sample has approximately 210,000 distinct CDR3 sequences; roughly a tenth are singletons. Sequenced input: PBMCs or a T cell subset sorted from them (not recorded which). Receptor source: a man in his late teens or twenties who had mild COVID-19 (a few samples of this study predate the infection). Cell type and time point are not known.

This clonotype was found a few times. The chain links TRBV4-3 to TRBJ1-6, with 12 bases that match TRBD1. Germline V CDR1 and CDR2: LGHNA, YSLEER. Unmatched junction bases numbered 7, after V lost 4 bases and J lost 9 bases. This CDR3 is 16 amino acids long. CDR3 coding DNA: TGCGCCAGCAGCCGAACCGGGACAGGGGGCGGTTCACCCCTCCACTTT. Translation gives CASSRTGTGGGSPLHF.

This clonotype occurred a few times. The J gene is TRBJ2-3, the V gene TRBV29-1; 13 bases are a match to TRBD2. This CDR3 is built from 15 residues. The J segment lost 1 base and the V segment lost 4 bases, leaving 2 bases of the junction unmatched. CDR1 and CDR2 from the germline V gene are SQVTM and ANQGSEA. The DNA for the CDR3 is TGCAGCGTTGCCGGGACTAGCGGGGGCACAGATACGCAGTATTTT. Its protein product is CSVAGTSGGTDTQYF.

The chain links TRBV19 to TRBJ2-3; no reliable D call. Trimming took off 3 bases at V and 2 bases at J, with 9 bases between the two ends. The germline CDR1 and CDR2 sequences are LNHDA and SQIVND (reference sequence). The CDR3 is 14 amino acids. The CDR3 DNA reads TGTGCCAGTAGTATCCTTACTACCACAGATACGCAGTATTTT. Translation: CASSILTTTDTQYF.

The chain carries TRBV7-2 and TRBJ2-3, with D unresolved. The V gene's germline CDR1 is SGHTA and CDR2 FQGNSA. The CDR3 has 14 amino acids. V lost 10 bases and J 6 bases, leaving 20 bases between the germline ends. The CDR3 DNA sequence: TGTGCCAACCGACGGACGGATGTCTGGGATACGCAGTATTTT. This encodes CANRRTDVWDTQYF.

The chain employs TRBV4-1 and TRBJ2-5; D call uncertain. The CDR3 covers 15 residues. The germline gives CDR1 MGHRA, CDR2 YSYEKL. The V end was cut by 1 base, the J end by 5 bases, with 14 bases between. Here the CDR3 reads CASSQVGVGGETQYF. DNA of the CDR3: TGCGCCAGCAGCCAAGTCGGAGTGGGTGGGGAGACCCAGTACTTC.

The J gene is TRBJ2-2, the V gene TRBV7-9; D may correspond to TRBD1 or TRBD2 (5 bases each). There are 16 residues in the CDR3. In germline, CDR1 is SEHNR, CDR2 FQNEAQ (reference sequence). V was cut by 1 base and J by 2 bases, with 11 bases left in between. The DNA for the CDR3 is TGTGCCAGCAGCTTAGGGGGACCCATAAACACCGGGGAGCTGTTTTTT. This translates into CASSLGGPINTGELFF.

The V call is TRBV5-1, the J call TRBJ2-3; the D gene is possibly TRBD2 (5 bases). Germline V gene data show CDR1 as SGHRS and CDR2 as YFSETQ. With 5 bases removed from V and 3 bases from J, the gap between germline ends came to 10 bases. The length of the CDR3 is 13 residues. This chain's CDR3 is CASRLRGTDTQYF. The DNA of the CDR3 is TGCGCCAGCAGGTTAAGAGGGACAGATACGCAGTATTTT.

This clonotype was detected a few times. The CDR3 sequence: CASSLAFKGNEQFF. CDR3 in DNA: TGTGCCAGCAGCTTAGCGTTCAAGGGTAATGAGCAGTTCTTC. This chain links TRBV7-2 with TRBJ2-1; D uncertain. V lost 0 bases to trimming and J lost 7 bases, with 10 bases between them. Germline V gene sequence: CDR1 SGHTA, CDR2 FQGNSA. The CDR3 is 14 residues long. Looking up the rest from reference TRBV7-2 and TRBJ2-1 gives the full variable domain: GAGVSQSPSNKVTEKGKDVELRCDPISGHTALYWYRQSLGQGLEFLIYFQGNSAPDKSGLPSDRFSAERTGGSVSTLTIQRTQQEDSAVYLCASSLAFKGNEQFFGPGTRLTVL.

This clonotype was observed a few times. The chain combines TRBV7-2 with TRBJ2-5; D ambiguous. The CDR3 extends over 15 amino acids. Germline lookup yields CDR1 SGHTA and CDR2 FQGNSA. Trimming removed 5 bases at V and 1 base at J, with 14 bases between. CDR3 sequence reads: CASSPPSRPQETQYF. The CDR3 coding sequence is TGTGCCAGCAGCCCACCCAGCCGACCCCAAGAGACCCAGTACTTC.

In this sample, this clonotype turned up a few times. The rearrangement joins TRBV7-6 to TRBJ2-3, with 10 bases fitting TRBD2. This CDR3 contains 14 residues. Trimming at V came to 8 bases and at J to 3 bases, leaving 5 bases not matched to a gene. Germline V gene sequence: CDR1 SGHVS, CDR2 FNYEAQ. This CDR3 reads CASSASGGTDTQYF. The DNA for the CDR3 is TGTGCCAGCTCGGCTAGCGGGGGAACAGATACGCAGTATTTT.

This clonotype has just a few counts. This chain links TRBV9 with TRBJ1-3; D not certain. This CDR3 has 15 residues. V dropped 3 bases and J dropped 4 bases, with 14 bases sitting between them. The V gene's germline CDR1 is SGDLS and CDR2 YYNGEE. The chain's CDR3 is CASSATGGAGNTIYF. The CDR3 DNA reads as TGTGCCAGCAGCGCCACCGGAGGAGCCGGAAACACCATATATTTT.

This clonotype was seen only a few times. The chain has TRBV3-1 and TRBJ2-1; TRBD2 matches at 8 bases. This CDR3 has 15 amino acids. V was pared by 1 base and J by 5 bases, with 4 bases of the junction left unmatched. The germline V gene has CDR1 LGHDT and CDR2 YNNKEL (reference sequence). For the CDR3, the DNA is TGTGCCAGCAGCCAAGTCAGCGGGGGAAACAATGAGCAGTTCTTC. Its protein is CASSQVSGGNNEQFF.

This clonotype was counted between two and nine times. The rearrangement links TRBV5-1 to TRBJ1-1; D unresolved. V dropped 5 bases and J dropped 1 base, with 12 bases sitting between them. CDR1 and CDR2 from the germline V gene are SGHRS and YFSETQ. The CDR3 is 14 residues long. The CDR3: CASRPGRPNTEAFF. The CDR3 DNA sequence: TGCGCCAGCAGGCCCGGACGCCCGAACACTGAAGCTTTCTTT.

The chain links TRBV2 to TRBJ2-2; D is possibly TRBD1 or TRBD2 (5 bases each). The CDR3 contains 14 residues. Germline V gene sequence: CDR1 SNHLY, CDR2 FYNNEI. V was shortened by 7 bases and J by 1 base, with 10 bases between the two germline ends. CDR3 nucleotide sequence: TGTGCCAGCAAGTGGGACGGGAACACCGGGGAGCTGTTTTTT. Its protein product is CASKWDGNTGELFF. Full variable domain (outside the CDR3, taken from reference TRBV2 and TRBJ2-2): EPEVTQTPSHQVTQMGQEVILRCVPISNHLYFYWYRQILGQKVEFLVSFYNNEISEKSEIFDDQFSVERPDGSNFTLKIRSTKLEDSAMYFCASKWDGNTGELFFGEGSRLTVL.

The V gene is TRBV20-1, the J gene TRBJ1-1; D unclear. The CDR3 length is 14 residues. V was shortened by 3 bases and J by 1 base, with 12 bases between the two germline ends. Germline CDR1 reads DFQATT; CDR2 reads SNEGSKA (reference sequence). In nucleotides, the CDR3 is TGCAGTGCTAGGCTGGGAGGGTGGAACACTGAAGCTTTCTTT. Its translation is CSARLGGWNTEAFF.

This clonotype has a handful of counts. The chain uses TRBV6-5 and TRBJ1-2, with D tentatively TRBD1 (6 bases). The CDR3 sequence is 14 residues long. Trimming removed 5 bases at V and 2 bases at J, with 12 bases between. Germline V lookup: CDR1 MNHEY, CDR2 SVGAGI. CDR3 nucleotide sequence: TGTGCCAGCAGTACCCGGGACAAAAACTATGGCTACACCTTC. Translated, it gives CASSTRDKNYGYTF.

This clonotype has more than one count but fewer than ten. This chain joins TRBV6-5 and TRBJ1-1; perhaps TRBD1 as D (5 bases). The V end was cut by 6 bases, the J end by 0 bases, with 14 bases between. CDR1 and CDR2 (germline): MNHEY, SVGAGI. The CDR3 spans 15 residues. Here the CDR3 DNA reads TGTGCCAGCAGGCGACCGGGACCCATGAACACTGAAGCTTTCTTT. This codes for CASRRPGPMNTEAFF.

This clonotype was found a few times. This sequence joins TRBV6-2 or TRBV6-3 and TRBJ2-7, with 8 bases lining up with TRBD2. Germline lookup yields CDR1 MNHEY and CDR2 SVGEGT. The CDR3 has 13 residues. V trimming: 8 bases; J trimming: 0 bases; junction bases outside the gene matches: 3. CDR3 region: CASRGGLSYEQYV. The CDR3 bases are TGTGCCAGCCGGGGGGGCCTCTCCTACGAGCAGTACGTC.

This chain connects TRBV4-1 to TRBJ1-5, with D maybe TRBD1 (5 bases). Trimming removed 4 bases at V and 0 bases at J, with 10 bases between. CDR3 length equals 15 residues. CDR1 is MGHRA and CDR2 is YSYEKL in the germline V gene. The chain's CDR3 is CASSRDAISNQPQHF. In DNA form, the CDR3 reads TGCGCCAGCAGCCGGGACGCAATTAGCAATCAGCCCCAGCATTTT.

This clonotype was recorded a few times. Germline and junction disagree at one end, which may indicate a read error. This chain links TRBV10-3 with TRBJ1-5; 7 positions match TRBD1. Germline loops: CDR1 ENHRY, CDR2 SYGVKD. This CDR3 contains 13 residues. The chain's CDR3 is CATKKGGKQPQHF. In nucleotides, the CDR3 is TGTGCCACCAAAAAAGGGGGCAAACAGCCCCAGCATTTT.

This clonotype was found a few times. The rearrangement joins TRBV7-7 to TRBJ2-1; 10 bases are a match to TRBD2. CDR1 and CDR2 (germline): SSHAT, FNYEAQ (reference sequence). Germline trimming cut 4 bases from V and 7 bases from J; bases unmatched to any gene: 7. The CDR3 length is 15 residues. CDR3 protein: CASSSSSGGANEQFF. The DNA for the CDR3 is TGTGCCAGCAGCTCCTCCAGCGGGGGGGCAAATGAGCAGTTCTTC.

There are many counts of this clonotype. The chain couples TRBV4-3 to TRBJ2-3, with 7 positions matching TRBD2. The V segment lost 3 bases and the J segment 0 bases; nucleotides outside the gene matches: 6. The CDR3 has 16 amino acids. Germline values: CDR1 LGHNA, CDR2 YSLEER. CDR3 nucleotide sequence: TGCGCCAGCAGCCACGGCCGGGGGGTGAGCACAGATACGCAGTATTTT. Translating gives CASSHGRGVSTDTQYF.

V and J are TRBV11-2 and TRBJ2-1; D is perhaps TRBD2 (6 bases). V was cut by 5 bases and J by 10 bases, with 9 bases left in between. Germline-derived CDR1 and CDR2 are SGHAT and FQNNGV. The CDR3 consists of 11 residues. The CDR3 bases are TGTGCCAGCAGCCGTGGACTAGAGCAGTTCTTC. It codes for CASSRGLEQFF.

V is TRBV12-3 or TRBV12-4 and J is TRBJ1-5; possible D gene TRBD1, 5 bases. CDR3 length: 14 residues. V lost 4 bases and J 5 bases, leaving 12 bases between the germline ends. The CDR3 loop reads CASSSQGGDQPQHF. In nucleotides, the CDR3 is TGTGCCAGCAGTTCTCAGGGTGGTGATCAGCCCCAGCATTTT.

The J gene is TRBJ2-3, the V gene TRBV4-2; TRBD2 matches at 7 bases. The V gene's germline CDR1 is LGHNA and CDR2 YNFKEQ. This CDR3 region has 15 residues. J lost 2 bases, V lost 2 bases, and 4 bases had no gene match. The CDR3, as DNA: TGTGCCAGCAGCCAACAGCGGGGACTCACAGATACGCAGTATTTT. Translating gives CASSQQRGLTDTQYF.

The chain combines TRBV18 with TRBJ2-7; 13 bases are shared with TRBD2. After removal of 6 bases from V and 4 bases from J, the junction contained 3 bases not matched to a gene. The germline gives CDR1 KGHSH, CDR2 LQKENI. This CDR3 contains 14 residues. Here the CDR3 DNA reads TGTGCCAGCTCCTCGACTAGCGGGGGGTACGAGCAGTACTTC. This codes for CASSSTSGGYEQYF.

The chain has TRBV4-3 and TRBJ2-5; possible D gene TRBD2, 5 bases. The germline V gene has CDR1 LGHNA and CDR2 YSLEER. This CDR3 region has 15 residues. Between the trimmed V and J ends, which lost 3 bases and 2 bases, there was a span of 13 bases. The CDR3 bases are TGCGCCAGCAGCCATCAGGTGGGGAGTCAAGAGACCCAGTACTTC. Translated: CASSHQVGSQETQYF.

This clonotype has a count of ten or more. The chain combines TRBV4-3 with TRBJ2-5, with D unclear. The CDR3 has 13 residues. V lost 0 bases and J lost 6, with 8 bases in between. CDR1 is LGHNA and CDR2 is YSLEER in the germline V gene. The CDR3 region has the DNA TGCGCCAGCAGCCAAGAGGTATTCCAGACCCAGTACTTC. Translation: CASSQEVFQTQYF.

The V call is TRBV7-6, the J call TRBJ1-1; no reliable D call. Trimming stripped 1 base from V and 11 bases from J, with 14 bases between. Germline lookup yields CDR1 SGHVS and CDR2 FNYEAQ. This CDR3 spans 13 amino acids. CDR3 amino acids: CASSLVRNSFAFF. DNA for the CDR3: TGTGCCAGCAGCTTAGTCCGTAATTCTTTCGCTTTCTTT.

CDR3 coding DNA: TGTGCCAGCAGCCAAGACGTCACTGGGGTTAAAGAGACCCAGTACTTC. Protein sequence: CASSQDVTGVKETQYF. The J gene is TRBJ2-5, the V gene TRBV3-1; unclear D gene. The germline V gene has CDR1 LGHDT and CDR2 YNNKEL (reference sequence). V was shortened by 0 bases and J by 3 bases, with 14 bases between the two germline ends. CDR3 length equals 16 residues.